The TCR beta chain described here comes from a study of CD8+CD57+ T cells in acquired aplastic anemia. Study findings and constraints: Patients and controls had in common twenty-nine CD8+ CDR3 sequences.

Sequencing involved patients with CD8+CD57+ cell expansion previously shown by flow cytometry. Patients, without exception, had severe acquired aplastic anemia. Genomic DNA served as template for TCR beta VDJ and CDR3 profiling. MiXCR was run by TCRdb on the reads, yielding one entry per CDR3 protein. The sample has some 200,000 distinct CDR3 sequences; around 47% are singletons. Details on this clonotype: Its antigen is unidentified.

After removal of 5 bases from V and 8 bases from J, the junction contained 7 bases not matched to a gene. CDR1 SGHAT and CDR2 FQNNGV come from the germline V gene. This CDR3 region has 14 residues. The sequence was collected from a human donor with aplastic anemia. V gene TRBV11-2 combines with J gene TRBJ2-1, with TRBD2 matching 9 bases. Material for sequencing was sorted CD4+, CD8+, or CD8+CD57+ T cells (not recorded which) from PBMCs. CDR3: CASSQGSGSHEQFF. The CDR3 DNA reads as TGTGCCAGCAGCCAGGGTAGCGGGAGCCATGAGCAGTTCTTC.